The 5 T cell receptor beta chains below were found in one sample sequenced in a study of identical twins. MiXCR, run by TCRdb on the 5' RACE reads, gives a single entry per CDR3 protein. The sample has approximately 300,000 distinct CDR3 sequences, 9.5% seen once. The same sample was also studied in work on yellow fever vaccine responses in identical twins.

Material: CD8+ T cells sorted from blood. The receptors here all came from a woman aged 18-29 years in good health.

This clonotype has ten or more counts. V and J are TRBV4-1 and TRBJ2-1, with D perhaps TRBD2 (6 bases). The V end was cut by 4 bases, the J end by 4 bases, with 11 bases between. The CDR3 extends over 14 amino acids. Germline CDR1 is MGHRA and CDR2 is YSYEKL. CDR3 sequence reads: CASSPRSGYNEQFF. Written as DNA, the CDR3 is TGCGCCAGCAGCCCTCGCAGCGGGTACAATGAGCAGTTCTTC.

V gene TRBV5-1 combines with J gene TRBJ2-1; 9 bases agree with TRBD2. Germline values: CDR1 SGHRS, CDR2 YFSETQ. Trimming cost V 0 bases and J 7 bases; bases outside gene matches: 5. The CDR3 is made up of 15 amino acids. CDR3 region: CASSLALAGTNEQFF. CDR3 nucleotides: TGCGCCAGCAGCTTGGCCCTAGCGGGAACTAATGAGCAGTTCTTC.

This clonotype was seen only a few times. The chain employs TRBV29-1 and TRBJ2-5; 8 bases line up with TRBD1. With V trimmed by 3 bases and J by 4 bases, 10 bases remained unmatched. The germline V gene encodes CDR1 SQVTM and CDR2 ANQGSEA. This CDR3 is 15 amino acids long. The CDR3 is CSVDRTGWNRETQYF. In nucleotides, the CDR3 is TGCAGCGTTGACCGGACAGGGTGGAACAGAGAGACCCAGTACTTC.

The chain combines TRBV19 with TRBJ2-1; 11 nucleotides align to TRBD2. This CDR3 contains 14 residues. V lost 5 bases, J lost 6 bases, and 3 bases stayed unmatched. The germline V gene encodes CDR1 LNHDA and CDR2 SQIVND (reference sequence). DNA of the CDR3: TGTGCCAGTAGTGTAGGGACTAGCGGCAATGAGCAGTTCTTC. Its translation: CASSVGTSGNEQFF.

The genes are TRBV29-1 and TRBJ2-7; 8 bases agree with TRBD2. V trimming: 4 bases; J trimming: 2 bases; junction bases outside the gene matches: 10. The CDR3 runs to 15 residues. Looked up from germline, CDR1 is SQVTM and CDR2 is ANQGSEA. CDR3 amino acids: CSVVPVLAVTYEQYF. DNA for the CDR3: TGCAGCGTTGTTCCCGTACTAGCGGTAACCTACGAGCAGTACTTC.